The next 18 T cell receptor beta chains were all read from a single sample in a study of blood T cell repertoires in COVID-19. Measured with immunoSEQ multiplex PCR; TCRdb has only the in-frame clones, and not every one. Of about 120,000 clones in the sample, around 90% were seen once. The specimen was peripheral blood. These receptors all come from a human donor in a cohort sampled during active COVID-19.

This clone was observed a single time. This chain joins TRBV6-6 and TRBJ2-7, with 9 bases aligning to TRBD2. The CDR3 sequence is 9 residues long. Germline assignment: CDR1 MNHNY and CDR2 SVGAGI (reference sequence). CDR3 sequence reads: CAAGGEQYF. CDR3 in DNA: TGTGCAGCGGGAGGCGAGCAGTACTTC.

CDR3 DNA sequence: TGTGCCAGCAGCTTTGGCCGGGACAGGCCGACGCGTAACATTCAGTACTTC. Encoded protein: CASSFGRDRPTRNIQYF. The genes are TRBV7-9 and TRBJ2-4; 8 nucleotides align to TRBD1. Germline CDR1 SEHNR, CDR2 FQNEAQ (reference sequence). Trimming took 3 bases from V and 7 from J; bases not matched to a gene: 14. The CDR3 runs 17 residues.

This sequence joins TRBV6-6 and TRBJ2-2; perhaps TRBD1 as D (6 bases). V was trimmed by 5 bases and J by 2 bases, leaving 12 bases between them. Per the germline V gene, CDR1 is MNHNY and CDR2 is SVGAGI (reference sequence). This CDR3 has 15 amino acids. CDR3 nucleotides: TGTGCCAGCAGTCCACAACAGGGAAACACCGGGGAGCTGTTTTTT. Amino acids: CASSPQQGNTGELFF.

The chain carries TRBV19 and TRBJ2-3; TRBD2 aligns across 8 bases. The J segment lost 1 base and the V segment lost 3 bases, leaving 3 bases of the junction unmatched. The germline gives CDR1 LNHDA, CDR2 SQIVND (reference sequence). There are 15 residues in the CDR3. This CDR3 is CASSISGTGTDTQYF. The DNA for the CDR3 is TGTGCCAGTAGTATTAGCGGGACCGGCACAGATACGCAGTATTTT.

This sequence joins TRBV6-5 and TRBJ1-6, with D unresolved. Trimming removed 6 bases at V and 12 bases at J, with 15 bases between. The CDR3 totals 13 residues. Germline lookup yields CDR1 MNHEY and CDR2 SVGAGI. The CDR3 is CASSVQSGEPLHF. The CDR3 region has the DNA TGTGCCAGCAGCGTACAGTCCGGGGAACCCCTCCACTTT.

J is TRBJ1-1 and V is TRBV24-1; D not resolved. The CDR3 extends over 13 amino acids. Germline V gene lookup returns CDR1 KGHDR and CDR2 SFDVKD. Between the trimmed V and J ends, which lost 6 bases and 1 base, there was a span of 8 bases. The CDR3 loop is CATSREGNTEAFF. DNA for the CDR3: TGTGCCACCAGTAGGGAGGGGAACACTGAAGCTTTCTTT.

V usage is TRBV6-5 and J usage is TRBJ2-3, with TRBD2 as a possible D gene (6 bases). Looked up from germline, CDR1 is MNHEY and CDR2 is SVGAGI. The V end was cut by 5 bases, the J end by 6 bases, with 12 bases between. The CDR3 covers 13 residues. CDR3: CASSRIAEDTQYF. CDR3 sequence (DNA): TGTGCCAGCAGTCGCATAGCGGAGGATACGCAGTATTTT.

The rearrangement joins TRBV5-4 to TRBJ2-1; TRBD2 aligns across 9 bases. Looked up from germline, CDR1 is SGHNT and CDR2 is YYREEE (reference sequence). V was pared by 4 bases and J by 8 bases, with 13 bases of the junction left unmatched. This CDR3 has 16 residues. CDR3 nucleotide sequence: TGTGCCAGCAGCAAGCCCACCGGGACTAGCAGAGATGAGCAGTTCTTC. The encoded protein is CASSKPTGTSRDEQFF.

The chain links TRBV7-2 to TRBJ2-7; the D is unclear. Germline V gene lookup returns CDR1 SGHTA and CDR2 FQGNSA. This CDR3 region has 14 residues. Trimming cost V 7 bases and J 4 bases, with 17 bases left between them. The CDR3: CASKITTDHYEQYF. The CDR3 coding sequence is TGTGCCAGCAAAATAACAACCGATCATTACGAGCAGTACTTC.

The J gene is TRBJ2-5, the V gene TRBV7-2, with D uncertain. In germline, CDR1 is SGHTA, CDR2 FQGNSA. Trimming removed 3 bases from V and 2 bases from J, with 7 bases in between. The length of the CDR3 is 13 residues. CDR3 region: CASSFYRQETQYF. The DNA for the CDR3 is TGTGCCAGCAGCTTTTATAGACAAGAGACCCAGTACTTC.

This sequence joins TRBV19 and TRBJ1-5; D unclear. Germline V gene lookup returns CDR1 LNHDA and CDR2 SQIVND (reference sequence). CDR3 length: 13 amino acids. V was trimmed by 4 bases and J by 7 bases, leaving 11 bases between them. The CDR3 protein is CASSNGLRQPQHF. The CDR3 region has the DNA TGTGCCAGTAGTAATGGGCTCCGACAGCCCCAGCATTTT.

V is TRBV11-2 and J is TRBJ2-3; 9 bases match TRBD2. V lost 0 bases and J lost 2; bases outside the gene matches: 3. The CDR3 sequence is 16 residues long. CDR1 is SGHAT and CDR2 is FQNNGV in the germline V gene. Written as DNA, the CDR3 is TGTGCCAGCAGCTTAGAGGGCGGGGGGGCCACAGATACGCAGTATTTT. The encoded protein is CASSLEGGGATDTQYF.

The chain is built from TRBV4-2 and TRBJ1-1; D is unclear. This CDR3 comprises 14 residues. V lost 1 base and J 1 base, leaving 7 bases between the germline ends. Germline V lookup: CDR1 LGHNA, CDR2 YNFKEQ. In nucleotides, the CDR3 is TGTGCCAGCAGCCAAGGCAGAAAGAACACTGAAGCTTTCTTT. It encodes CASSQGRKNTEAFF.

The chain couples TRBV11-2 to TRBJ2-1; 7 bases align to TRBD1. V gave up 5 bases and J gave up 3 bases; unmatched junction bases: 19. Per the germline V gene, CDR1 is SGHAT and CDR2 is FQNNGV. CDR3 length equals 19 residues. The CDR3 region has the DNA TGTGCCAGCAGCACTCGACAGGGTGAATCTAGTCGGTTCTACAATGAGCAGTTCTTC. This encodes CASSTRQGESSRFYNEQFF.

V gene TRBV11-2 combines with J gene TRBJ2-7, with D maybe TRBD2 (5 bases). This CDR3 has 15 residues. CDR1 is SGHAT and CDR2 is FQNNGV in the germline V gene. Between the trimmed V and J ends, which lost 1 base and 0 bases, there was a span of 10 bases. The CDR3 here is CASSLVYRGSYEQYF. CDR3 nucleotide sequence: TGTGCCAGCAGCTTAGTCTATCGGGGCTCCTACGAGCAGTACTTC. Drawing the rest from reference TRBV11-2 and TRBJ2-7, the complete variable domain is EAGVAQSPRYKIIEKRQSVAFWCNPISGHATLYWYQQILGQGPKLLIQFQNNGVVDDSQLPKDRFSAERLKGVDSTLKIQPAKLEDSAVYLCASSLVYRGSYEQYFGPGTRLTVT.

In its sample, this clone was seen a few times. V is TRBV4-2 and J is TRBJ1-6; TRBD1 matches 9 bases. V lost 3 bases to trimming and J lost 7 bases; unmatched junction nucleotides: 4. CDR1 is LGHNA, CDR2 YNFKEQ, per germline. The CDR3 covers 15 residues. CDR3 coding DNA: TGTGCCAGCAGCCAGGGGGACAGGGTGAATTCACCCCTCCACTTT. Amino acids: CASSQGDRVNSPLHF.

The J gene is TRBJ2-4, the V gene TRBV9; 7 bases fit TRBD1. Germline trimming cut 4 bases from V and 7 bases from J; bases unmatched to any gene: 5. Germline lookup yields CDR1 SGDLS and CDR2 YYNGEE. This CDR3 has 13 amino acids. The CDR3 DNA sequence: TGTGCCAGCAGCCCCGGGACAGCGAACATTCAGTACTTC. It translates to CASSPGTANIQYF.

The genes are TRBV28 and TRBJ1-2; 7 bases align to TRBD1. CDR3 length equals 14 residues. CDR1 MDHEN and CDR2 SYDVKM come from the germline V gene. Germline trimming cut 5 bases from V and 2 bases from J; bases unmatched to any gene: 5. CDR3 in amino acids: CASSRPGQNYGYTF. CDR3 DNA sequence: TGTGCCAGCAGTAGACCGGGACAGAACTATGGCTACACCTTC.